Described below is a single TCR beta chain sequence and its context. TCRdb's table, derived via immunoSEQ multiplex PCR, lists solely in-frame clones and lacks some. Altogether about 120,000 clones are present, just under 80% being singletons, with the ten largest covering under 20%. This entry is derived from a study of blood T cell repertoires in COVID-19. Deletions cut 4 bases from V and 9 bases from J, with 13 bases between. Germline V gene data show CDR1 as MNHEY and CDR2 as SVGAGI. The CDR3 is 13 residues long. Specimen: peripheral blood. The source of this sequence is a man aged 60 to 69 with active or convalescent COVID-19. The chain is built from TRBV6-5 and TRBJ2-1; D gene ambiguous. CDR3 residues: CASSFSSRGEQFF. The CDR3 DNA reads as TGTGCCAGCAGTTTCTCTAGTCGAGGTGAGCAGTTCTTC.